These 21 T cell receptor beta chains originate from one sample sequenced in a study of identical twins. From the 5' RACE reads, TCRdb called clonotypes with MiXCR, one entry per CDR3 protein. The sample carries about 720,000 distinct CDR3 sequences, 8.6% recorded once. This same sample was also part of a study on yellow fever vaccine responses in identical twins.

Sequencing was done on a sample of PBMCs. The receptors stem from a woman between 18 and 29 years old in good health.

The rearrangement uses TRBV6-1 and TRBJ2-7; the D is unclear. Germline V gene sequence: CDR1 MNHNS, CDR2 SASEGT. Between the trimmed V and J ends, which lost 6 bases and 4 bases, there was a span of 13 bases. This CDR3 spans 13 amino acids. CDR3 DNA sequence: TGTGCCAGCAGCCCTGCCGGGCTTTACGAGCAGTACTTC. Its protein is CASSPAGLYEQYF.

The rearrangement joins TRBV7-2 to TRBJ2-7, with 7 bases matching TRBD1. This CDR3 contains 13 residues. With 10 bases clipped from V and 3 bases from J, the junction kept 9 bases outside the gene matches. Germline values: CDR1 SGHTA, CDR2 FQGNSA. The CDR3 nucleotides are TGTGCCACGGGCCAGACAGGGATCTACGAGCAGTACTTC. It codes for CATGQTGIYEQYF. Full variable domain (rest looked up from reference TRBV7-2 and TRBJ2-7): GAGVSQSPSNKVTEKGKDVELRCDPISGHTALYWYRQSLGQGLEFLIYFQGNSAPDKSGLPSDRFSAERTGGSVSTLTIQRTQQEDSAVYLCATGQTGIYEQYFGPGTRLTVT.

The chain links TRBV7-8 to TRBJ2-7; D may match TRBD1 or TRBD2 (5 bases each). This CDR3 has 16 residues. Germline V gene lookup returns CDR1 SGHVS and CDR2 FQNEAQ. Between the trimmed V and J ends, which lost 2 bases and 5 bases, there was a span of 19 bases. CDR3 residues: CASSLKTGLPIHEQYF. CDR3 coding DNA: TGTGCCAGCAGCTTAAAAACGGGGCTCCCTATTCACGAGCAGTACTTC.

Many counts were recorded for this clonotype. The CDR3 spells CASSFRTSGNTIYF. The CDR3 nucleotides read TGTGCCAGCAGTTTTAGGACCTCTGGAAACACCATATATTTT. V gene TRBV12-3 or TRBV12-4 combines with J gene TRBJ1-3, with D unclear. CDR3 length: 14 residues. The V end was cut by 3 bases, the J end by 0 bases, with 6 bases between.

The CDR3 region has the DNA TGTGCCAGCAGTTTAATAGCGGGTATGGAGACCCAGTACTTC. It is translated as CASSLIAGMETQYF. The V and J genes are TRBV27 and TRBJ2-5; 7 bases agree with TRBD2. Germline V lookup: CDR1 MNHEY, CDR2 SMNVEV (reference sequence). The CDR3 is 14 amino acids. Losses at the gene ends were 2 bases for V and 5 bases for J; bases not matched to a gene: 5.

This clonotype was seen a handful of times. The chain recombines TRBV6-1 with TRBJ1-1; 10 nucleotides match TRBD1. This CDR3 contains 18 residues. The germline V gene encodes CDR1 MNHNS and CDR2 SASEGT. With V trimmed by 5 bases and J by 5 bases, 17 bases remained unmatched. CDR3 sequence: CASSRGGTGVTRSTEAFF. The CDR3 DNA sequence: TGTGCCAGCAGTCGCGGCGGGACAGGGGTCACCAGGAGTACTGAAGCTTTCTTT.

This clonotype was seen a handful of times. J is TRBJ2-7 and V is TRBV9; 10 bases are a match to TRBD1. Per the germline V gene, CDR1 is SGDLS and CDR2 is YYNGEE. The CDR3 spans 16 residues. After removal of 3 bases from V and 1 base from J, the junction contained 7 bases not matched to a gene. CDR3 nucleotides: TGTGCCAGCAGCGCTACGGGACAGGGGAAATCCTACGAGCAGTACTTC. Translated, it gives CASSATGQGKSYEQYF.

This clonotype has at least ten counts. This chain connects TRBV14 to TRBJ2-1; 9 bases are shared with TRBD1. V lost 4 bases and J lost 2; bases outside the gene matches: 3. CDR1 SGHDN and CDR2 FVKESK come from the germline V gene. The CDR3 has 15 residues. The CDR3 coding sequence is TGTGCCAGCAGCCCCCGGGACAGGGCCTACAATGAGCAGTTCTTC. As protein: CASSPRDRAYNEQFF.

The CDR3 sequence is CASSVEAGVTGELFF. Written as DNA, the CDR3 is TGTGCCAGCAGCGTAGAAGCGGGGGTGACCGGGGAGCTGTTTTTT. This rearrangement joins TRBV9 to TRBJ2-2, with 8 bases identical to TRBD2. The CDR3 runs to 15 residues. The V gene's germline CDR1 is SGDLS and CDR2 YYNGEE. The junction had 3 bases not matched to a gene; V was cut back by 0 bases and J by 5 bases.

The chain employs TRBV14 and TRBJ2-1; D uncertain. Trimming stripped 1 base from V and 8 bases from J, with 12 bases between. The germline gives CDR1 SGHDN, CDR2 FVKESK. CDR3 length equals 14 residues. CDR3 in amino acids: CASSQAMLIHEQFF. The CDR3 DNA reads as TGTGCCAGCAGCCAAGCGATGCTTATCCATGAGCAGTTCTTC.

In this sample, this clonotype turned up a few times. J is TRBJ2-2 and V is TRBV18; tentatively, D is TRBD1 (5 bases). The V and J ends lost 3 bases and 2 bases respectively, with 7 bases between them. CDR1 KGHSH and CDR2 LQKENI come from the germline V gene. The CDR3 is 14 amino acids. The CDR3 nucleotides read TGTGCCAGCTCACCGTGGACAAACACCGGGGAGCTGTTTTTT. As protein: CASSPWTNTGELFF.

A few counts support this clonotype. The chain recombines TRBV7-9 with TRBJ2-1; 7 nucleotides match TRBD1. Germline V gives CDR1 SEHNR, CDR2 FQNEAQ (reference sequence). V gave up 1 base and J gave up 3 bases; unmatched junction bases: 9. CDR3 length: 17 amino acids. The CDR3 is CASSLVRWTGIYNEQFF. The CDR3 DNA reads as TGTGCCAGCAGCTTAGTCCGTTGGACAGGTATCTACAATGAGCAGTTCTTC.

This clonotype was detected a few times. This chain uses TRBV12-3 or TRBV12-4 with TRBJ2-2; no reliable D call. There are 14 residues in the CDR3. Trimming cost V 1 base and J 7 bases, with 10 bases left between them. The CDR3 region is CASSLETPNGELFF. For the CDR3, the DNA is TGTGCCAGCAGTTTAGAGACACCTAACGGGGAGCTGTTTTTT.

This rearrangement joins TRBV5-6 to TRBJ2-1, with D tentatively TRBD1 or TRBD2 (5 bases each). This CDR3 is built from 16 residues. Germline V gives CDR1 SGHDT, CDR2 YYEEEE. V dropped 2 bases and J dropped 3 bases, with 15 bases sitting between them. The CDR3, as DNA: TGTGCCAGCAGCTTATCGGGGACCCCCTACTACAATGAGCAGTTCTTC. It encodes CASSLSGTPYYNEQFF.

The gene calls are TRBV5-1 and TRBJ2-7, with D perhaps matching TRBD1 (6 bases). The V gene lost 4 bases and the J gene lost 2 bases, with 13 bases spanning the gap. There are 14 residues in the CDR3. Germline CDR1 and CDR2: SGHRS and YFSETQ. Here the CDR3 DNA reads TGCGCCAGCAGCGAGGCAGGGGTCCCCTACGAGCAGTACTTC. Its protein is CASSEAGVPYEQYF.

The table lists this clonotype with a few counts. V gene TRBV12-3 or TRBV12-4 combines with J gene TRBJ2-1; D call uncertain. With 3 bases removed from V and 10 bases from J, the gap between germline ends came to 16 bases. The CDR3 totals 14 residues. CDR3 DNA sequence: TGTGCCAGCAGTTTTCCCAACTCTCCACCAGAGCAGTTCTTC. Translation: CASSFPNSPPEQFF.

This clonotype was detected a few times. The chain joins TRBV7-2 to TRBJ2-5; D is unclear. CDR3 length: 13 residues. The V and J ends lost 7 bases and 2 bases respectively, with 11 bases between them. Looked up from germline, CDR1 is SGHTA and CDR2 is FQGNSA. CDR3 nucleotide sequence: TGTGCCAGCACCTTCGGCAGACAAGAGACCCAGTACTTC. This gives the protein CASTFGRQETQYF. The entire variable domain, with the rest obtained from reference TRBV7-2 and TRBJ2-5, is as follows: GAGVSQSPSNKVTEKGKDVELRCDPISGHTALYWYRQSLGQGLEFLIYFQGNSAPDKSGLPSDRFSAERTGGSVSTLTIQRTQQEDSAVYLCASTFGRQETQYFGPGTRLLVL.

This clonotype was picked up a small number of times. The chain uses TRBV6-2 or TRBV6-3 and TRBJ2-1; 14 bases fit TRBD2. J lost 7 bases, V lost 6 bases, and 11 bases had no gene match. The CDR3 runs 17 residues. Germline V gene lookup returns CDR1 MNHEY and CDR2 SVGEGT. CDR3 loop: CASRTGTSGRLRNEQFF. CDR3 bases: TGTGCCAGCAGAACCGGGACTAGCGGGAGATTGAGGAATGAGCAGTTCTTC.

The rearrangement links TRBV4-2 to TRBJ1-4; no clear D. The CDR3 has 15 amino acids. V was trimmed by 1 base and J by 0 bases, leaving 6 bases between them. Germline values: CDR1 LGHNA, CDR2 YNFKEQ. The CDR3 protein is CASSQADSTNEKLFF. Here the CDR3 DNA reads TGTGCCAGCAGCCAAGCGGACTCAACTAATGAAAAACTGTTTTTT.

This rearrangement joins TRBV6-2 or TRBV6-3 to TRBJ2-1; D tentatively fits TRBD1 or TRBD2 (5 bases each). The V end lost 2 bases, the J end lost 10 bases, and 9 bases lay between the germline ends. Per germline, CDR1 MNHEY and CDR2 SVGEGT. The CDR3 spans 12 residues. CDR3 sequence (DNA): TGTGCCAGCAGTTACGCCGGGACCGAGCAGTTCTTC. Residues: CASSYAGTEQFF.

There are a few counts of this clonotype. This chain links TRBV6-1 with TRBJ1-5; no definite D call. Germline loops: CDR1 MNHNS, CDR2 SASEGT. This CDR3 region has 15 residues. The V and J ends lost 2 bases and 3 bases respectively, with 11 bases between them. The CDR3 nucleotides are TGTGCCAGCAGTGAATTTGACCCAAACAATCAGCCCCAGCATTTT. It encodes CASSEFDPNNQPQHF.